This T cell receptor (beta chain) was captured by sequencing in a study of cytomegalovirus exposure and HLA in healthy donors (dated by TCRdb to about 2017). Notes on the research overall: In an earlier analysis of roughly 500 of the donors, 276 Gb of sequence data and 117 million unique TCR beta sequences from 150 million to 200 million T cells were reported. An early release that covered some 640 HLA-typed donors contained about 300 gigabases of sequencing data and 65 million to 100 million unique TCR sequences. Among the roughly 400 genotyped donors, roughly 80% belonged to the genetic ancestry cluster associated with self-reported Caucasian donors. The aim of the study was to test whether cataloging public T cell receptors could identify signatures of past pathogen exposure. The study profiled the T cell repertoires of hundreds of subjects by immunosequencing and related them to cytomegalovirus serostatus. In addition to the first cohort of approximately 650 subjects, a separate validation cohort of 130 or so different subjects was used. High-throughput TCR immunosequencing, statistical association of individual TCRs with disease status, and machine learning were combined to predict cytomegalovirus infection status. A later analysis re-examined previously published TCR beta repertoires from 610 or so donors and added high-resolution HLA genotyping to investigate patterns of TCR occurrence. The later analysis used no new phenotypic data to find candidate immune exposures, relying instead on TCR beta sequences and their occurrence across donors. To decide whether each TCR beta V gene segment behaved as functional or pseudogenic, an earlier analysis of nearly 600 of the donors relied on high-throughput TCR beta sequencing. Alongside the repertoire data, information on donor age, sex, ethnicity and CMV serostatus was compiled. A later genetic analysis took genome-wide SNP genotypes for about 55% of the roughly 700 donors and used that subset as a discovery cohort. Every discovery cohort repertoire had been produced on one sequencing platform. HLA typing covered class I and class II loci at four-digit resolution. Typing coverage differed by locus: A, B, C, DRB1 and DQB1 were typed in about 620-640 donors, DQA1 in about 510, DPA1 in around 600, and DPB1 in around 440. Because of strong linkage in the cohort, roughly five DR-DQ haplotypes were treated as single units for association and clustering. On average, about 240,000 unique TCR beta nucleotide sequences were sequenced per donor among about 400 genotyped donors of the cohort, with 15% to 20% of those sequences being non-productive. On the study overall, not on this receptor specifically: A further reported finding was that TCR beta sequences accurately predicted the HLA-A and HLA-B alleles for most subjects in the first cohort. When HLA alleles, especially DR and DQ, strongly co-occurred, attributing TCR associations to individual alleles was difficult. Because the 87-base-pair reads could not distinguish some IMGT-functional V segments, including TRBV6-2 and TRBV6-3, those segments were excluded. Most TCR sequences were seen in very few donors, while some public TCRs were found in many individuals. Linkage disequilibrium might explain the correlated functional status among segregating V segments, but an unknown experimental factor could not be excluded. Because HLA typing was missing for some donors at each locus, association tests included only the typed subset. A later genetic analysis associated a missense DCLRE1C variant with V-gene and J-gene trimming of TCR beta chains, and an independent cohort replicated the association. In vitro tests confirmed that a few of the cytomegalovirus-associated TCR beta chains recognize cytomegalovirus antigens. Because counts were too low, fewer than 20 rarely observed V segments, including chromosome 9 orphons, were excluded from the earlier analysis of 587 of the donors. According to a later genetic analysis, donors in an Asian-associated ancestry cluster had fewer N-insertions in productive TCRs than the approximately 710-donor mean. It was suggested by the authors that the approach could potentially be generalized to other disease states and immunological phenotypes. Specific HLA alleles were associated with over 15,000 TCR beta sequences at a false discovery rate of 0.05 in a later analysis. A cluster of highly shared sequence variants was judged likely to represent a technical artifact of the sequencing pipeline. According to a later analysis, most CMV-associated TCR beta chains appeared to be HLA-restricted, and the HLA associations seemed to be driven largely by CMV exposure. According to a later analysis, parvovirus B19, influenza, CMV and Epstein-Barr virus appeared linked to several top co-occurrence clusters. In a later analysis, HLA-associated TCR beta chains showed more clonal expansion and lower generation probabilities than non-associated chains that were equally common. Sequencing depth was assumed to be roughly uniform across donors in the presence/absence analyses, though that assumption may not hold. The classifier was reported to diagnose cytomegalovirus status with high specificity and sensitivity in both the original and validation cohorts. In a later analysis, TCR association rates were found to vary across HLA loci, with the most associated TCRs seen for DRB1 alleles and the fewest for HLA-C alleles. Broadly in line with IMGT annotations, most TCR beta V segments showed up in productive rearrangements about 87% or about 30% of the time in an earlier analysis of around 600 of the donors. In this cohort, only TCR beta chains were sequenced, and detectable features were limited by the absence of alpha or paired-chain data. CMV serostatus was the only immune exposure information available for the cohort. The study gave a list of more than 150 TCR beta chains associated with cytomegalovirus.

The CDR3 numbers 14 residues from cysteine through phenylalanine. Here the CDR3 DNA is all that survives: 42 bases in frame from base 1. As encoded in the germline V gene (reference sequence), CDR1 is LNHDA while CDR2 is SQIVND. V is shortened by 3 bases, J by 4 bases, and the region joining them spans 13 bases. The cohort was made up of roughly 670 healthy bone marrow donors. Cohort members were all nominally healthy when sampled, although unrecorded immune exposures were likely present. The donor tested CMV seropositive and was one of the 289 seropositive cohort members. A peripheral blood sample was collected from each donor, and TCR beta sequencing was performed on peripheral blood mononuclear cells. The Qiagen DNeasy Blood Extraction Kit was used to extract genomic DNA from the blood cell samples. A note on this clone: It lacks a known antigen. No quality values exist for individual bases; no much larger clone is one base distant.

The method behind the library was the immunoSEQ multiplex PCR assay. For the multiplex PCR, a mixture combining 60 forward primers for TCR Vbeta segments and 13 reverse primers for TCR Jbeta segments was used. A multiplex PCR assay on genomic DNA amplified the CDR3 region of rearranged TCR beta genes. The amplified TCR beta libraries were sequenced on the Illumina HiSeq System as 87-base-pair reads. The authors' pipeline ran thus. A later analysis counted tens of millions of unique TCR beta chains across the 666 repertoires, and roughly 9.9 million of these chains were shared by at least two donors. A nearest-neighbor algorithm error-corrected the raw reads and collapsed the reads into unique sequences, merging closely related sequences to remove PCR and sequencing errors. To assign V, D and J gene segments, CDR3 sequences were aligned to IMGT reference sequences. For a sequence to be retained, a match of at least six nucleotides to both a V gene segment and a J gene segment was required. A rearrangement counted as productive if the CDR3 had no stop codons and remained in frame with V and J, and every other rearrangement counted as non-productive. CDR3 was defined by IMGT convention, running from the second conserved V-encoded cysteine to the conserved J-encoded phenylalanine. The earlier analysis of some 600 of the donors excluded sequences that lacked an unambiguous match to a single V gene segment. In an earlier analysis of about 590 of the donors, a V segment was called functional when productive rearrangements were above 56.7%, and segregating when the standard deviation between donors exceeded 5%. A statistical classification framework was built for diagnosing cytomegalovirus status from the catalog of TCR beta chain sequences. V and J gene assignment, in a later analysis, came from comparing TCR nucleotide sequences with IMGT/GENE-DB human TR gene sequences. A later analysis assigned CDR3 sequences and most-parsimonious VDJ recombination scenarios with the TCRdist pipeline. In a later analysis, each TCR beta chain was defined by its CDR3 amino acid sequence together with its V-gene family, and reads without a unique V-gene family were excluded. A later analysis removed roughly 590 highly shared, low-generation-probability nucleotide sequences to deal with suspected cross-contamination and a sequencing artifact. In a later analysis, a clonal expansion index for each public chain was calculated from normalized within-repertoire ranks of inferred template counts. In a later analysis, generation probabilities were computed using a VDJ recombination model fitted to out-of-frame rearrangements, and the results were checked against IGoR. In a later analysis, hypergeometric tests were used to score TCR-TCR, TCR-HLA and TCR-CMV co-occurrence, with a repertoire-size bias correction applied to TCR pairs. A later analysis estimated false discovery rates by permuting HLA or CMV assignments 20 times. A later analysis grouped co-occurring TCRs with DBSCAN, adding TCRdist sequence similarity when clustering within HLA-allele-positive subsets. Repertoires with fewer than 30,000 or more than 120,000 public chains were left out of co-occurrence clustering, as were about 5 repertoires with anomalous nucleotide sharing. The table comes from immuneACCESS by way of TCRdb, which keeps in-frame sequences with V and J called. Part of the clones is missing from these tables; in studies checked, under half for an unresolved V gene and the rest for unknown reasons. The DNA gave D and trimming, while V, J and clone size come from that table. The sample data list around 150,000 clones, and 79% of these were observed just once. Together, the top ten hold roughly 6.3% of the sample.

This receptor was identified in a man aged 50 to 59 in good health and CMV-seropositive. The V and J genes are TRBV19 and TRBJ2-7; the best D guess is TRBD1, with 6 bases matching. Material for sequencing was PBMCs. Here the CDR3 is given as CASSMEYRVYEQYF. DNA sequence: TGTGCCAGTAGTATGGAATACAGGGTATACGAGCAGTACTTC.